This T cell receptor (beta chain) was obtained from a study of shared clonotypes between healthy human individuals. On the study more broadly: Donors had three CD4 naive, three CD4 memory, two CD8 naive and one CD8 memory plate apiece.

The CDR3 spans 16 residues. Germline assignment: CDR1 SEHNR and CDR2 FQNEAQ (reference sequence). Trimming cost V 1 base and J 1 base; bases outside gene matches: 4. CD45RO-negative, CCR7-positively selected cells formed the naive CD8 fraction, excluding terminally differentiated effector memory CD45RA+ cells. Genomic DNA from each subset was divided evenly over several immunoSEQ plates. The DNA input per sorted-subset replicate PCR was 200 ng, corresponding to tens of thousands of T cell genomes. Clones were read by immunoSEQ multiplex PCR, and TCRdb kept only the in-frame ones, dropping some. The sample carries over 2,000,000 clones, just under 95% recorded once.

The sequencing sample was made of naive CD8+ T cells from PBMCs. The rearrangement joins TRBV7-9 to TRBJ1-1; 9 bases match TRBD1. The TCR was taken from a man younger than 35 in good health. Some clones in this sample may be carry-over from other donors' samples. In DNA form, the CDR3 reads TGTGCCAGCAGCTTAGGGGAACAGGGGGCGAACACTGAAGCTTTCTTT. Protein sequence: CASSLGEQGANTEAFF.